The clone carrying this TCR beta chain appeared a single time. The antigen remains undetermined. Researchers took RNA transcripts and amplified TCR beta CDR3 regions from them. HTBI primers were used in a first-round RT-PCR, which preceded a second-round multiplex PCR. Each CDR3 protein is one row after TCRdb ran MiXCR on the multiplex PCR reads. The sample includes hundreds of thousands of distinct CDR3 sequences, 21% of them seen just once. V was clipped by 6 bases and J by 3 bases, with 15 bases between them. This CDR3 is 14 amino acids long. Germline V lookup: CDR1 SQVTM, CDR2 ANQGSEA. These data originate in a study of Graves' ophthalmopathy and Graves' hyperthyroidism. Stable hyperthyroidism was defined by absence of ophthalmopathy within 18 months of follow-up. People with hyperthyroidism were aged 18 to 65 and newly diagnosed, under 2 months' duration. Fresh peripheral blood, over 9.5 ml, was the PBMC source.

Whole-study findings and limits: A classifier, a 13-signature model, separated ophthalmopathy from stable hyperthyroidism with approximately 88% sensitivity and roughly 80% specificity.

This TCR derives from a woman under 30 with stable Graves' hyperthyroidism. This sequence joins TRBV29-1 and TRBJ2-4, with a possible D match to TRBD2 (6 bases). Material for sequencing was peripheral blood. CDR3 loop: CSVGGTEDKNIQYF. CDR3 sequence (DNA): TGCAGCGTGGGGGGAACCGAGGACAAAAACATTCAGTACTTC.